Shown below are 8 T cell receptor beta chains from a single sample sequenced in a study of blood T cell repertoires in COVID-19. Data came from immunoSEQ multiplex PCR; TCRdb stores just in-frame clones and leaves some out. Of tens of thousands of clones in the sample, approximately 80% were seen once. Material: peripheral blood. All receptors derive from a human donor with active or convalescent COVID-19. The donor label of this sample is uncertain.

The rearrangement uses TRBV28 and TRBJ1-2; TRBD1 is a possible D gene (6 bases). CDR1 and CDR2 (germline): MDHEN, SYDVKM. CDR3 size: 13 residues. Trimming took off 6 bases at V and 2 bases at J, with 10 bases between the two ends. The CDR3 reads CASRRTGNYGYTF. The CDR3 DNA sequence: TGTGCCAGCAGACGAACAGGGAACTATGGCTACACCTTC.

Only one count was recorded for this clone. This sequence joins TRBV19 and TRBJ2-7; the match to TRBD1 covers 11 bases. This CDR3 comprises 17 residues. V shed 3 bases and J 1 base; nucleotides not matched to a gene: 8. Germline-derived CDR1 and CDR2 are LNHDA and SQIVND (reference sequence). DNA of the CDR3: TGTGCCAGTAGTATGAAGAGAGGGACAGGGGGATCCTACGAGCAGTACTTC. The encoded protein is CASSMKRGTGGSYEQYF.

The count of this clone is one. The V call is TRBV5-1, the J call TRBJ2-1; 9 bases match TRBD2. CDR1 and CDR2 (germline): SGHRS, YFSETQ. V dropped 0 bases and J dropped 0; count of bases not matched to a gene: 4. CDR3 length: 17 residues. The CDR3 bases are TGCGCCAGCAGCTTGGGGACTAGCGCCTCCTCCTACAATGAGCAGTTCTTC. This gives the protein CASSLGTSASSYNEQFF. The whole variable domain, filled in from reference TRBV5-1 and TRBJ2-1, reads KAGVTQTPRYLIKTRGQQVTLSCSPISGHRSVSWYQQTPGQGLQFLFEYFSETQRNKGNFPGRFSGRQFSNSRSEMNVSTLELGDSALYLCASSLGTSASSYNEQFFGPGTRLTVL.

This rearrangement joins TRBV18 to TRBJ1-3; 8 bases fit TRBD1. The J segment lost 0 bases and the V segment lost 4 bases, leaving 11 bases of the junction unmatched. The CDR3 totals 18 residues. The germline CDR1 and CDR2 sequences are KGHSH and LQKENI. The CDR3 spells CASSRQSTGARSGNTIYF. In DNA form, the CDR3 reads TGTGCCAGCTCACGCCAATCGACAGGGGCCCGCTCTGGAAACACCATATATTTT.

In DNA, the CDR3 is TGCGCCAGCAGCCAAGGGCTAGCGGGAGGGTGGGTAGGTAACACCGGGGAGCTGTTTTTT. It encodes CASSQGLAGGWVGNTGELFF. The chain recombines TRBV4-3 with TRBJ2-2; 12 nucleotides match TRBD2. Germline V gives CDR1 LGHNA, CDR2 YSLEER. The trim removed 1 base at V and 2 bases at J, leaving 11 bases unmatched. The CDR3 spans 20 residues.

The CDR3 protein is CASTKDRATYEQYF. The CDR3 DNA reads TGTGCCAGTACCAAGGACAGGGCTACCTACGAGCAGTACTTC. The chain joins TRBV19 to TRBJ2-7, with 8 bases that match TRBD1. Germline loops: CDR1 LNHDA, CDR2 SQIVND (reference sequence). This CDR3 contains 14 residues. The junction had 7 bases not matched to a gene; V was cut back by 7 bases and J by 2 bases.

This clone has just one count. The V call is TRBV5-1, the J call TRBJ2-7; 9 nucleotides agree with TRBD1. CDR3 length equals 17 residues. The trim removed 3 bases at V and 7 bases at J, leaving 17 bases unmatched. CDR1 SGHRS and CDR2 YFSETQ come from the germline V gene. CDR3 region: CASSSNPGQGKSGEQYF. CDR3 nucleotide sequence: TGCGCCAGCAGCTCCAACCCGGGACAGGGAAAATCGGGGGAGCAGTACTTC.

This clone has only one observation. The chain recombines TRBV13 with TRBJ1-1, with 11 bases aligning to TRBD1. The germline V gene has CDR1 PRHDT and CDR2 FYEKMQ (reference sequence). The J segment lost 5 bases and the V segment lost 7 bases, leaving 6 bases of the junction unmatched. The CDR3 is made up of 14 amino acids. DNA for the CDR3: TGTGCCAGCACCTCGGACAGGGGGCTTACTGAAGCTTTCTTT. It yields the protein CASTSDRGLTEAFF.